What follows are 13 T cell receptor beta chains derived from one specimen sequenced in a study of cytomegalovirus exposure and HLA in healthy donors. Only in-frame clones appear in the TCRdb table, and some are missing; sequencing was by immunoSEQ multiplex PCR. The sample shows 200,000 or so clones, approximately 87% of them seen only once. The sequenced sample consisted of PBMCs. The source of these receptors is a woman aged 18-29 years in good health and CMV-seronegative.

This chain joins TRBV5-4 and TRBJ2-7; D may be TRBD1 (5 bases). V was shortened by 7 bases and J by 1 base, with 12 bases between the two germline ends. The CDR3 covers 13 residues. From germline, CDR1 is SGHNT and CDR2 YYREEE (reference sequence). CDR3 region: CASGLDSSYEQYF. As DNA, the CDR3 is TGTGCCAGCGGCCTAGACAGTTCCTACGAGCAGTACTTC. Together with reference TRBV5-4 and TRBJ2-7, the CDR3 gives the full variable domain: ETGVTQSPTHLIKTRGQQVTLRCSSQSGHNTVSWYQQALGQGPQFIFQYYREEENGRGNFPPRFSGLQFPNYSSELNVNALELDDSALYLCASGLDSSYEQYFGPGTRLTVT.

This clone was seen a few times. The gene calls are TRBV6-5 and TRBJ1-3; D may be TRBD1 (5 bases). The CDR3 contains 15 residues. V gave up 4 bases and J gave up 0 bases, with 10 bases separating them. CDR1 MNHEY and CDR2 SVGAGI come from the germline V gene. CDR3 in DNA: TGTGCCAGCAGTTCCTCACAGGCCTCTGGAAACACCATATATTTT. Its translation is CASSSSQASGNTIYF.

This sequence joins TRBV29-1 and TRBJ1-2; D is uncertain. Per the germline V gene, CDR1 is SQVTM and CDR2 is ANQGSEA. V was shortened by 1 base and J by 4 bases, with 7 bases between the two germline ends. The CDR3 has 12 residues. CDR3 amino acids: CSVEGTVYGYTF. CDR3 DNA: TGCAGCGTTGAAGGGACTGTCTATGGCTACACCTTC.

This clone was observed once. J is TRBJ1-3 and V is TRBV30, with TRBD1 identical over 7 bases. This CDR3 is built from 14 residues. From germline, CDR1 is GTSNPN and CDR2 SVGIG (reference sequence). V shed 4 bases, J shed 1 base, and the junction held 4 bases outside the gene matches. CDR3 protein: CAWTQTGSGNTIYF. Written as DNA, the CDR3 is TGTGCCTGGACGCAGACAGGGTCTGGAAACACCATATATTTT.

V gene TRBV30 combines with J gene TRBJ2-1, with D perhaps TRBD1 or TRBD2 (5 bases each). V lost 4 bases to trimming and J lost 7 bases, with 17 bases between them. CDR3 length: 14 amino acids. CDR1 is GTSNPN and CDR2 is SVGIG in the germline V gene (reference sequence). The CDR3 bases are TGTGCCTGGACTCCGGGACGTCGGTCTAATGAGCAGTTCTTC. Its protein product is CAWTPGRRSNEQFF.

The chain employs TRBV5-4 and TRBJ1-2; possibly TRBD1 for D (5 bases). This CDR3 has 15 residues. Trimming cost V 4 bases and J 4 bases, with 17 bases left between them. The germline V gene has CDR1 SGHNT and CDR2 YYREEE (reference sequence). For the CDR3, the DNA is TGTGCCAGCAGCCCCGGGGCGGGGGGTAGCTATGGCTACACCTTC. Residues: CASSPGAGGSYGYTF.

V gene TRBV5-6 combines with J gene TRBJ2-5; D uncertain. This CDR3 has 13 residues. Trimming shortened V by 1 base and J by 6 bases, and 10 bases separated the two germline ends. Germline V gives CDR1 SGHDT, CDR2 YYEEEE. The CDR3 DNA follows: TGTGCCAGCAGCTTGAGCTTTAGTCAGACCCAGTACTTC. Residues: CASSLSFSQTQYF.

V and J are TRBV27 and TRBJ2-7; perhaps D is TRBD1 or TRBD2 (6 bases each). In germline, CDR1 is MNHEY, CDR2 SMNVEV (reference sequence). This CDR3 comprises 14 residues. V lost 8 bases and J 7 bases, leaving 21 bases between the germline ends. DNA for the CDR3: TGTGCCAGCGGCTTATCGGGGGCGTTCGGGGAGCAGTACTTC. Its translation: CASGLSGAFGEQYF.

This clone has a single count. The V gene is TRBV5-4, the J gene TRBJ2-3; D is undetermined. Trimming stripped 3 bases from V and 4 bases from J, with 9 bases between. The length of the CDR3 is 13 residues. The germline gives CDR1 SGHNT, CDR2 YYREEE (reference sequence). This CDR3 reads CASSYPGPDTQYF. CDR3 nucleotides: TGTGCCAGCAGCTACCCCGGGCCAGATACGCAGTATTTT.

The chain recombines TRBV29-1 with TRBJ2-1; 7 nucleotides align to TRBD2. Germline V gene sequence: CDR1 SQVTM, CDR2 ANQGSEA. V lost 7 bases and J lost 0; bases outside the gene matches: 3. This CDR3 has 13 residues. DNA of the CDR3: TGCAGCGCTAGCGGTAGCTCCTACAATGAGCAGTTCTTC. This codes for CSASGSSYNEQFF.

The V and J genes are TRBV19 and TRBJ2-7; 7 positions match TRBD2. After removal of 5 bases from V and 0 bases from J, the junction contained 7 bases not matched to a gene. Germline V gives CDR1 LNHDA, CDR2 SQIVND (reference sequence). This CDR3 has 15 residues. This CDR3 reads CASSSRAGDSYEQYF. Here the CDR3 DNA reads TGTGCCAGTAGTTCCAGGGCGGGGGACTCCTACGAGCAGTACTTC.

V and J are TRBV2 and TRBJ2-1, with D unclear. There are 16 residues in the CDR3. V was cut by 4 bases and J by 3 bases, with 16 bases left in between. Germline V CDR1 and CDR2: SNHLY, FYNNEI. This CDR3 is CASSGPSSDIYNEQFF. The CDR3 DNA reads TGTGCCAGCAGTGGACCGTCCTCCGACATCTACAATGAGCAGTTCTTC.

V and J are TRBV4-2 and TRBJ2-1; D is uncertain. This CDR3 is built from 13 residues. CDR1 and CDR2 from the germline V gene are LGHNA and YNFKEQ. V was clipped by 0 bases and J by 8 bases, with 8 bases between them. CDR3 sequence: CASSQELGYEQFF. The DNA of the CDR3 is TGTGCCAGCAGCCAAGAGTTGGGCTATGAGCAGTTCTTC.